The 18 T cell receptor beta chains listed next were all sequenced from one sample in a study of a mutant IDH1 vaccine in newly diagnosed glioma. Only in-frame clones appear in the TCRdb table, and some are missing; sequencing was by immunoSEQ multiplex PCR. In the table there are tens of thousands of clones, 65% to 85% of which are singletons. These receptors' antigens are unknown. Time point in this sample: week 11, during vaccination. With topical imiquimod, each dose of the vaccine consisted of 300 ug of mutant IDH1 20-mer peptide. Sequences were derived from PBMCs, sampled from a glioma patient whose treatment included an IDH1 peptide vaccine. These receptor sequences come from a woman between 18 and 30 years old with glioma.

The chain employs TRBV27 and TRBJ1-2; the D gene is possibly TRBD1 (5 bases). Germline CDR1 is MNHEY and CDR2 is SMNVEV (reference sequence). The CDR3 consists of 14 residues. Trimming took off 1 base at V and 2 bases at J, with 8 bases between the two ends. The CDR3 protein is CASSLYGGNYGYTF. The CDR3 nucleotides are TGTGCCAGCAGTTTATACGGGGGGAACTATGGCTACACCTTC.

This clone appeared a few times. CDR3 residues: CASTLPGQGGTEAFF. CDR3 coding DNA: TGTGCCAGCACACTCCCGGGACAGGGTGGAACTGAAGCTTTCTTT. This chain links TRBV6-1 with TRBJ1-1; the match to TRBD1 covers 9 bases. Germline values: CDR1 MNHNS, CDR2 SASEGT. The CDR3 covers 15 residues. The ends lost 7 bases at V and 5 bases at J; junction bases unmatched: 11.

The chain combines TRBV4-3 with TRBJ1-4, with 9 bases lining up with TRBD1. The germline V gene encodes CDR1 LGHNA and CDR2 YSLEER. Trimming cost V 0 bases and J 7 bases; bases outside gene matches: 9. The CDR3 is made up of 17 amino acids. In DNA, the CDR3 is TGCGCCAGCAGCCAAGATCTAGGAGGGACAGGGAGTGAAAAACTGTTTTTT. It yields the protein CASSQDLGGTGSEKLFF.

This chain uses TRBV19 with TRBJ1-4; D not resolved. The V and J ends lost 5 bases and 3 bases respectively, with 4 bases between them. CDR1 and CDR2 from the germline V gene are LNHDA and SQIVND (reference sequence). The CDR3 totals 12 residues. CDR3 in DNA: TGTGCCAGTAGTGTCTCTAATGAAAAACTGTTTTTT. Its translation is CASSVSNEKLFF.

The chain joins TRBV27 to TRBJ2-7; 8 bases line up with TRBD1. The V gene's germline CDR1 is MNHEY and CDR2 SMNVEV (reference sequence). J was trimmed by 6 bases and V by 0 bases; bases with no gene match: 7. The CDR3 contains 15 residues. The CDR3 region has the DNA TGTGCCAGCAGTTTATCGTGGCAGGGGGCAATCGAGCAGTACTTC. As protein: CASSLSWQGAIEQYF.

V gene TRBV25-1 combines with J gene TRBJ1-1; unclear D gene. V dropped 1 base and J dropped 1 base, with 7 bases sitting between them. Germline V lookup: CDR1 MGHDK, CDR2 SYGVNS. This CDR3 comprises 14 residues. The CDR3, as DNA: TGTGCCAGCAGTGAATCCCCTCGGAACACTGAAGCTTTCTTT. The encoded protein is CASSESPRNTEAFF.

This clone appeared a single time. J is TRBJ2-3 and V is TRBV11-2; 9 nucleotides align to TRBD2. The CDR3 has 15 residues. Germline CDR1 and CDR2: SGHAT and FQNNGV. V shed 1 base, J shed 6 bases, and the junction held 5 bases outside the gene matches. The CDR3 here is CASSLVLAGTDTQYF. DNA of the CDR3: TGTGCCAGCAGCTTAGTCCTAGCGGGGACGGATACGCAGTATTTT.

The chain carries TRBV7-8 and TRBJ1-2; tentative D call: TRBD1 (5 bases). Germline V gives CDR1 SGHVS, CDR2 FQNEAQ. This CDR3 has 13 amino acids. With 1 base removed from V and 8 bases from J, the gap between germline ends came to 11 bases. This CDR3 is CASSLVRGKGYTF. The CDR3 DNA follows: TGTGCCAGCAGCTTAGTGAGGGGCAAGGGCTACACCTTC.

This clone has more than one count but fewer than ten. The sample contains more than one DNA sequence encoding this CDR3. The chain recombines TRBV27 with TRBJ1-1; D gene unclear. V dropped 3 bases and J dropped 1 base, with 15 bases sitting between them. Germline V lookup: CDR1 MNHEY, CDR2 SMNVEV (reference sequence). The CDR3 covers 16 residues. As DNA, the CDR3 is TGTGCCAGCAGTTTCATGCCCAGGACCCCGAACACTGAAGCTTTCTTT. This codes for CASSFMPRTPNTEAFF.

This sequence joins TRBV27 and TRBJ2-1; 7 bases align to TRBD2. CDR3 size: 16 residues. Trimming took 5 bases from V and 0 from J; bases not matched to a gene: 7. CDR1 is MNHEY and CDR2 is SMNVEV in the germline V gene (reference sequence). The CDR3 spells CASSLSGGSSYNEQFF. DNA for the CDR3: TGTGCCAGCAGTCTCTCCGGGGGGAGCTCCTACAATGAGCAGTTCTTC.

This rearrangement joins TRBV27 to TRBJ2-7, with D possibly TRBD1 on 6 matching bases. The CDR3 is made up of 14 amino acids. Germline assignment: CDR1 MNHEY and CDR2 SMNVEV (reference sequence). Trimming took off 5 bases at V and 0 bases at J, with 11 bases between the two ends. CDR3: CASSQDRNSYEQYF. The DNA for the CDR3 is TGTGCCAGCAGTCAAGACAGGAACTCCTACGAGCAGTACTTC.

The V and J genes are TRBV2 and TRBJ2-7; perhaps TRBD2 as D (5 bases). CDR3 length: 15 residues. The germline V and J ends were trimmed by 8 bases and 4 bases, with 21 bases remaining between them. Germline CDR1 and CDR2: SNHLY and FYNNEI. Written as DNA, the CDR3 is TGTGCCAGCTTGCGGGCGGTAGGAGCTCAATACGAGCAGTACTTC. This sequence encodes CASLRAVGAQYEQYF.

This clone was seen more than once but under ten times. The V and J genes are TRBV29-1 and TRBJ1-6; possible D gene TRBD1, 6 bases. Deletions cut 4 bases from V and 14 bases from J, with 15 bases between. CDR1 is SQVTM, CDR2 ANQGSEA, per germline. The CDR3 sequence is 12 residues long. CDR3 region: CSVGGIGTSLHF. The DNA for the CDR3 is TGCAGCGTTGGTGGGATTGGGACATCCCTCCACTTT.

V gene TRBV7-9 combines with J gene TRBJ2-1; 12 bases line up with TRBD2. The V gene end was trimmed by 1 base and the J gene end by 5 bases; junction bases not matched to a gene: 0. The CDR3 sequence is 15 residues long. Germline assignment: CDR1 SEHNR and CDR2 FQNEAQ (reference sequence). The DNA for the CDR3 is TGTGCCAGCAGCTTAGGACTAGCGGGGGACAATGAGCAGTTCTTC. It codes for CASSLGLAGDNEQFF.

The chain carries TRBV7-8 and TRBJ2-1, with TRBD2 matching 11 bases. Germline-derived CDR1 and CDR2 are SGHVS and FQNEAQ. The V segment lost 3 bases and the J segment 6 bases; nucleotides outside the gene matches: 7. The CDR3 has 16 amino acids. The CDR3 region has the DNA TGTGCCAGCAGCTTTGGGACTAGCGGACTCTTCAATGAGCAGTTCTTC. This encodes CASSFGTSGLFNEQFF. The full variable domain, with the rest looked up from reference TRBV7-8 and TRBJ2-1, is GAGVSQSPRYKVAKRGQDVALRCDPISGHVSLFWYQQALGQGPEFLTYFQNEAQLDKSGLPSDRFFAERPEGSVSTLKIQRTQQEDSAVYLCASSFGTSGLFNEQFFGPGTRLTVL.

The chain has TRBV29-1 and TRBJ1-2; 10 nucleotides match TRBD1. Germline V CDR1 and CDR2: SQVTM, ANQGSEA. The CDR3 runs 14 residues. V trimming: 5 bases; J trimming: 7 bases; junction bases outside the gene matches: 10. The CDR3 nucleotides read TGCAGCGTTATCCCGGGACAGGGGACTGGTGGCTACACCTTC. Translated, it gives CSVIPGQGTGGYTF.

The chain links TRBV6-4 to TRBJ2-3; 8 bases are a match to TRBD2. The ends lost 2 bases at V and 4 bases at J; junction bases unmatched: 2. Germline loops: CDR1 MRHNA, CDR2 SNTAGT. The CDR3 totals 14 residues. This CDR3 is CASSDDGGADTQYF. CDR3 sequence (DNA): TGTGCCAGCAGTGACGACGGGGGGGCAGATACGCAGTATTTT.

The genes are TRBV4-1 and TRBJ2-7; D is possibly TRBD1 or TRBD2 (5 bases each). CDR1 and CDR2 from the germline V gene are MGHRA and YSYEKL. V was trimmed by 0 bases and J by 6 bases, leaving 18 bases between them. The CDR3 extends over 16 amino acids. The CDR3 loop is CASSQDSGAGRVEQYF. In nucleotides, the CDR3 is TGCGCCAGCAGCCAAGATTCCGGGGCCGGGCGCGTCGAGCAGTACTTC.